The present entry profiles one T cell receptor (beta chain) with its context. This sample was included in a study of blood T cell repertoires in COVID-19. With 0 bases removed from V and 6 bases from J, the gap between germline ends came to 14 bases. This CDR3 region has 15 residues. Germline CDR1 reads SQVTM; CDR2 reads ANQGSEA. Here immunoSEQ multiplex PCR was the method, and the copy in TCRdb shows in-frame clones only, minus some. The table lists 310,000 or so clones, 80% to 90% of them singletons. The chain couples TRBV29-1 to TRBJ1-4, with D unclear. This TCR was sampled from a woman between 18 and 29 years old who had recovered from COVID-19. Sample: PBMCs or T cells enriched from blood (not recorded which). The CDR3 bases are TGCAGCGTTGAAGATCTTGAGGGTTTCGATGAAAAACTGTTTTTT. This gives the protein CSVEDLEGFDEKLFF.